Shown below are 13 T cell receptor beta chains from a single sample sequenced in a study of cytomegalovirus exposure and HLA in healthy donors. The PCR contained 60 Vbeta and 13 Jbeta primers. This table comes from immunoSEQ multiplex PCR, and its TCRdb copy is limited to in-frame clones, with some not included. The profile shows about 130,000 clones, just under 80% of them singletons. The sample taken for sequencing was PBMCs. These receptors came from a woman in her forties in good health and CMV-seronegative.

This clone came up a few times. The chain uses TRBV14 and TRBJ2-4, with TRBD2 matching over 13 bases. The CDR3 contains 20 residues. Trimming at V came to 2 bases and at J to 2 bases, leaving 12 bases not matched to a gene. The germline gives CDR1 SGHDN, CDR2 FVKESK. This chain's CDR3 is CASSQYSGLAGSMSKNIQYF. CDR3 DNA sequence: TGTGCCAGCAGCCAATATTCGGGACTAGCGGGATCTATGTCCAAAAACATTCAGTACTTC.

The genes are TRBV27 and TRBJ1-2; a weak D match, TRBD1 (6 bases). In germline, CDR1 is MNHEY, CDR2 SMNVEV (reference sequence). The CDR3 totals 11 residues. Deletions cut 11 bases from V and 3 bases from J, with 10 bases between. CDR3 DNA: TGTGCCGTTAGGACAGACTATGGCTACACCTTC. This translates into CAVRTDYGYTF.

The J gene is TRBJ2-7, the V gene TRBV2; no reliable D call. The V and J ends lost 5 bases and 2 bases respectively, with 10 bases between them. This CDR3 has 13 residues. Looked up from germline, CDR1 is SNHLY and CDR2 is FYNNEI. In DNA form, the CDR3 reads TGTGCCAGCAGTATCCGACAAACCTACGAGCAGTACTTC. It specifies CASSIRQTYEQYF. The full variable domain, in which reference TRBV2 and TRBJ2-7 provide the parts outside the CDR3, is EPEVTQTPSHQVTQMGQEVILRCVPISNHLYFYWYRQILGQKVEFLVSFYNNEISEKSEIFDDQFSVERPDGSNFTLKIRSTKLEDSAMYFCASSIRQTYEQYFGPGTRLTVT.

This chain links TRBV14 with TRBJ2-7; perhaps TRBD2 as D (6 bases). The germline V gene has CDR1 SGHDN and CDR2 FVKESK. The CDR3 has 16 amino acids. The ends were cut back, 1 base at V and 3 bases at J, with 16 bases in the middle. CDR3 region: CASSQGGLGTDYEQYF. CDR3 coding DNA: TGTGCCAGCAGCCAAGGGGGGTTGGGGACTGACTACGAGCAGTACTTC.

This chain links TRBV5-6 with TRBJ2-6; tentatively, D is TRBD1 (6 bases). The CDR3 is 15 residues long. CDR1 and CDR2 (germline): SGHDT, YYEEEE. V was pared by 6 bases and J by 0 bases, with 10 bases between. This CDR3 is CASIQGSSGANVLTF. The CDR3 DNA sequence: TGTGCCAGCATCCAGGGGAGCTCTGGGGCCAACGTCCTGACTTTC.

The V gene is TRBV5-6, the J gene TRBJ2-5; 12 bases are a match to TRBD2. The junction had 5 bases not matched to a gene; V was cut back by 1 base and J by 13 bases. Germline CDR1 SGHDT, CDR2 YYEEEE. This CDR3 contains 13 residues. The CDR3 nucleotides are TGTGCCAGCAGCTTGCTAGCGGGGGGGCCTCTGTACTTC. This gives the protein CASSLLAGGPLYF.

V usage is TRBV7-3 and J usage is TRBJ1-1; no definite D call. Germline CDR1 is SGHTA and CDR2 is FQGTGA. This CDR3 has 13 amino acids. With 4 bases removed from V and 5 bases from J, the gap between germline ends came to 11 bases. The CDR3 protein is CASSSTPQTEAFF. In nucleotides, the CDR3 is TGTGCCAGCAGCTCTACCCCCCAAACTGAAGCTTTCTTT.

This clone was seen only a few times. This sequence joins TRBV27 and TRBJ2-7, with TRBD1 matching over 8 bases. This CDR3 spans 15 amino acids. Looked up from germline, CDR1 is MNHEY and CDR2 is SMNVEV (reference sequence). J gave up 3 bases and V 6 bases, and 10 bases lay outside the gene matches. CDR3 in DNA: TGTGCCAGCAGGTTGTTGGCAGGGGGCGACTACGAGCAGTACTTC. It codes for CASRLLAGGDYEQYF.

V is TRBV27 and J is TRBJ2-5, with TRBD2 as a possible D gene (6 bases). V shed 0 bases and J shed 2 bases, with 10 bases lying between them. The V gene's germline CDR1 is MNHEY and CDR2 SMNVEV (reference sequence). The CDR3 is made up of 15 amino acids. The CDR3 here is CASSLSGTVQETQYF. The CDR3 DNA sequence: TGTGCCAGCAGTTTATCGGGGACTGTTCAAGAGACCCAGTACTTC.

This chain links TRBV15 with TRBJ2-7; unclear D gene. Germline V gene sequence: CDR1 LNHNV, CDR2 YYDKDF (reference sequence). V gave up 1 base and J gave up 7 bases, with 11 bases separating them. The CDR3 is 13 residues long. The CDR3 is CATSRALLGEQYF. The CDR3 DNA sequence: TGTGCCACCAGCAGAGCACTATTAGGAGAGCAGTACTTC.

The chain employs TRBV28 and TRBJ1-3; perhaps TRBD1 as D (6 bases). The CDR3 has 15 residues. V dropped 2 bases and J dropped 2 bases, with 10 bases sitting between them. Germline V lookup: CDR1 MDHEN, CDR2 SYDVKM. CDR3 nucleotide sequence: TGTGCCAGCAGTTTAACAGCAGGGGCTGGAAACACCATATATTTT. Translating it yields CASSLTAGAGNTIYF.

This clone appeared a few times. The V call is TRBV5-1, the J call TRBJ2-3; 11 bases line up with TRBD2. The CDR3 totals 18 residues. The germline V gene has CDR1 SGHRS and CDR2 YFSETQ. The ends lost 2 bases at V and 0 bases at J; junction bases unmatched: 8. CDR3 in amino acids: CASSFLGTSGPSTDTQYF. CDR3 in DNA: TGCGCCAGCAGCTTCCTCGGGACTAGCGGCCCCAGCACAGATACGCAGTATTTT.

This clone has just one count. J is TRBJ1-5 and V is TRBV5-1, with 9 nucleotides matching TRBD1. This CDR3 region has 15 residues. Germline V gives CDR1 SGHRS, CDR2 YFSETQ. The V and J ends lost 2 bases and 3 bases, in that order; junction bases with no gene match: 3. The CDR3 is CASSLGQGTNQPQHF. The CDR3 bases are TGCGCCAGCAGCTTAGGACAGGGGACCAATCAGCCCCAGCATTTT.